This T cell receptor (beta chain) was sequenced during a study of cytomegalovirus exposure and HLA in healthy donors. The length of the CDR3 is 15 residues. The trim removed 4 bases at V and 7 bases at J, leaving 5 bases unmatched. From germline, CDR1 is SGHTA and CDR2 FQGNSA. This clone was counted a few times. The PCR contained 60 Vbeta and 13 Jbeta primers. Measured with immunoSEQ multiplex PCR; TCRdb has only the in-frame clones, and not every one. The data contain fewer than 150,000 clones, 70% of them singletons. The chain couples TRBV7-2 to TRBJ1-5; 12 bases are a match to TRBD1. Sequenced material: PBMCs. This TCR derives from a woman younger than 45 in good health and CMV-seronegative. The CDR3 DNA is TGTGCCAGCAGCTACCCGGGACAGGGGGCACAGCCCCAGCATTTT. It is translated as CASSYPGQGAQPQHF.